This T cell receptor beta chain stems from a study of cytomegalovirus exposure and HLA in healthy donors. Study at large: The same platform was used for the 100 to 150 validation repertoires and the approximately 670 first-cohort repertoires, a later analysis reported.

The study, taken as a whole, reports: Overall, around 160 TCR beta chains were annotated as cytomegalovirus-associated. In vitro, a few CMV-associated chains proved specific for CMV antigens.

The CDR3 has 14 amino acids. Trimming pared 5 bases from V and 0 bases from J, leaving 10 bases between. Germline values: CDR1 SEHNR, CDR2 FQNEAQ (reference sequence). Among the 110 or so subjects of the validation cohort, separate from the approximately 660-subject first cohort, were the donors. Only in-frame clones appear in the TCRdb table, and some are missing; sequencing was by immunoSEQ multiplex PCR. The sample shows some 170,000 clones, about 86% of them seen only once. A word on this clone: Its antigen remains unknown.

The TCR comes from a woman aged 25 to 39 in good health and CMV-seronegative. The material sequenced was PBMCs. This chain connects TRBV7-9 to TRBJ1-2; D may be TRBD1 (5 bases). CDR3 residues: CASSMRQTNYGYTF. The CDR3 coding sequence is TGTGCCAGCAGCATGAGACAGACTAACTATGGCTACACCTTC. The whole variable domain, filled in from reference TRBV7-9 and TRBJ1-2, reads DTGVSQNPRHKITKRGQNVTFRCDPISEHNRLYWYRQTLGQGPEFLTYFQNEAQLEKSRLLSDRFSAERPKGSFSTLEIQRTEQGDSAMYLCASSMRQTNYGYTFGSGTRLTVV.